This record looks at one TCR beta chain sequence and its context. A multiplex PCR was run with 60 Vbeta primers and 13 Jbeta primers. The protocol was immunoSEQ multiplex PCR, while the TCRdb copy is restricted to in-frame clones and leaves out a portion. The sample carries 200,000 or so clones, approximately 81% recorded once. Germline V CDR1 and CDR2: MNHNY, SVGAGI (reference sequence). The CDR3 contains 14 residues. V shed 0 bases and J shed 4 bases, with 7 bases lying between them. The sample is drawn from a study of cytomegalovirus exposure and HLA in healthy donors. The gene calls are TRBV6-6 and TRBJ1-5; weak D call: TRBD1 (6 bases). The clonotype comes from a man in his forties or fifties in good health and CMV-seronegative. Sequences were obtained from PBMCs. CDR3: CASSYSQGNQPQHF. CDR3 sequence (DNA): TGTGCCAGCAGTTACTCACAGGGTAATCAGCCCCAGCATTTT.